The 22 T cell receptor beta chains in this list originate from one sample, sequenced in a study of blood T cell repertoires in COVID-19. TCRdb's table, derived via immunoSEQ multiplex PCR, lists solely in-frame clones and lacks some. The data hold around 280,000 clones, with roughly 89% observed a single time. Source material: PBMCs or T cells enriched from blood (not recorded which). The receptor set was obtained from a woman between 18 and 30 years old with acute COVID-19.

The V gene is TRBV6-6, the J gene TRBJ2-5; TRBD1 agrees at 8 bases. With 2 bases clipped from V and 4 bases from J, the junction kept 6 bases outside the gene matches. CDR3 size: 15 residues. CDR1 and CDR2 (germline): MNHNY, SVGAGI (reference sequence). CDR3 coding DNA: TGTGCCAGCAGTTACCAGGGGGCGAAGGGAGAGACCCAGTACTTC. Residues: CASSYQGAKGETQYF.

V is TRBV28 and J is TRBJ1-2, with 7 bases identical to TRBD1. Germline lookup yields CDR1 MDHEN and CDR2 SYDVKM. Trimming removed 7 bases from V and 4 bases from J; junction bases left unmatched: 12. The CDR3 length is 15 residues. The CDR3 region is CASTPQTGRTYGYTF. The DNA of the CDR3 is TGTGCCAGCACTCCCCAGACAGGGAGGACCTATGGCTACACCTTC.

The chain recombines TRBV5-1 with TRBJ2-1; TRBD1 aligns across 7 bases. After removal of 1 base from V and 9 bases from J, the junction contained 7 bases not matched to a gene. This CDR3 has 14 amino acids. Germline CDR1 is SGHRS and CDR2 is YFSETQ. The CDR3 protein is CASSLWGQTREQFF. CDR3 DNA sequence: TGCGCCAGCAGCTTGTGGGGACAGACTCGTGAGCAGTTCTTC.

The genes are TRBV7-9 and TRBJ2-5; 7 bases line up with TRBD2. The trim removed 2 bases at V and 5 bases at J, leaving 8 bases unmatched. CDR1 and CDR2 (germline): SEHNR, FQNEAQ (reference sequence). The CDR3 is 15 residues long. The CDR3 DNA sequence: TGTGCCAGCAGCTTAAGAGGACTAGAGCAGGAGACCCAGTACTTC. It codes for CASSLRGLEQETQYF.

This clone came up once. The chain has TRBV5-1 and TRBJ2-3; 7 nucleotides agree with TRBD2. J was trimmed by 2 bases and V by 2 bases; bases with no gene match: 11. The CDR3 sequence is 17 residues long. Germline loops: CDR1 SGHRS, CDR2 YFSETQ. The CDR3 nucleotides are TGCGCCAGCAGCTTAAGGATGGGCGGGGGACCCACAGATACGCAGTATTTT. It translates to CASSLRMGGGPTDTQYF.

The chain joins TRBV7-2 to TRBJ2-4; tentatively, D is TRBD2 (5 bases). Deletions cut 6 bases from V and 7 bases from J, with 16 bases between. Germline assignment: CDR1 SGHTA and CDR2 FQGNSA. The CDR3 totals 14 residues. The CDR3 loop reads CASSPGGFINIQYF. The DNA of the CDR3 is TGTGCCAGCAGTCCCGGCGGGTTTATCAACATTCAGTACTTC.

CDR3 residues: CASSPPSAGGETQYF. The CDR3 DNA reads as TGTGCCAGCTCACCACCGAGCGCTGGGGGGGAGACCCAGTACTTC. This chain uses TRBV18 with TRBJ2-5; a possible D gene is TRBD2 (6 bases). Deletions cut 0 bases from V and 5 bases from J, with 13 bases between. This CDR3 is built from 15 residues. Germline values: CDR1 KGHSH, CDR2 LQKENI. Full variable domain (missing parts from reference TRBV18 and TRBJ2-5): NAGVMQNPRHLVRRRGQEARLRCSPMKGHSHVYWYRQLPEEGLKFMVYLQKENIIDESGMPKERFSAEFPKEGPSILRIQQVVRGDSAAYFCASSPPSAGGETQYFGPGTRLLVL.

This clone was detected only once. The J gene is TRBJ2-3, the V gene TRBV7-3; TRBD2 agrees at 7 bases. This CDR3 comprises 17 residues. The germline CDR1 and CDR2 sequences are SGHTA and FQGTGA. Germline trimming cut 0 bases from V and 0 bases from J; bases unmatched to any gene: 6. CDR3 DNA sequence: TGTGCCAGCAGCTTAACGTTAAGTAGCGGGAGCACAGATACGCAGTATTTT. Residues: CASSLTLSSGSTDTQYF.

CDR3 sequence (DNA): TGTGCCAGCAGCGAGACTGGAGGGACCCAGTACTTC. Translation gives CASSETGGTQYF. This chain uses TRBV5-4 with TRBJ2-5, with D maybe TRBD2 (5 bases). The CDR3 consists of 12 residues. V was pared by 4 bases and J by 7 bases, with 11 bases between. Per the germline V gene, CDR1 is SGHNT and CDR2 is YYREEE (reference sequence).

The CDR3 nucleotides are TGTGCCAGCAGCCATGGCGGGAGGGCCAGAGATACGCAGTATTTT. Encoded protein: CASSHGGRARDTQYF. The chain recombines TRBV7-9 with TRBJ2-3; the match to TRBD2 covers 9 bases. The CDR3 is 15 amino acids. Trimming removed 5 bases from V and 5 bases from J; junction bases left unmatched: 8. Germline CDR1 is SEHNR and CDR2 is FQNEAQ (reference sequence).

J is TRBJ1-5 and V is TRBV21-1; TRBD1 is the table's D call and was not checked against the DNA. TRBV21-1 is assigned pseudogene status. The CDR3 covers 20 residues. The CDR3 DNA is TGTGCCAGCAGCAACCGGGCCGGGACAGGGGGCTTATGGTGCAATCAGCCCCAGCATTTT. Its translation is CASSNRAGTGGLWCNQPQHF.

A note on this clone: Other DNA sequences in this specimen translate into the identical CDR3. The genes are TRBV28 and TRBJ2-1, with a possible D match to TRBD2 (5 bases). The germline V and J ends were trimmed by 3 bases and 5 bases, with 11 bases remaining between them. Germline V gene lookup returns CDR1 MDHEN and CDR2 SYDVKM. The length of the CDR3 is 14 residues. The CDR3: CASSLSGGDNEQFF. The DNA for the CDR3 is TGTGCCAGCAGTTTGAGCGGCGGCGACAATGAGCAGTTCTTC.

The CDR3 bases are TGTGCCAGCAGTTTGTTGGCAAGCGGGACTCAGCCCCAGCATTTT. It codes for CASSLLASGTQPQHF. The rearrangement uses TRBV27 and TRBJ1-5, with D possibly being TRBD1 (5 bases). Germline CDR1 MNHEY, CDR2 SMNVEV (reference sequence). The CDR3 length is 15 residues. With 3 bases removed from V and 6 bases from J, the gap between germline ends came to 15 bases.

This chain connects TRBV6-4 to TRBJ1-2; D is unresolved. The CDR3 is 16 residues long. CDR1 MRHNA and CDR2 SNTAGT come from the germline V gene. The ends were cut back, 0 bases at V and 6 bases at J, with 17 bases in the middle. CDR3 DNA sequence: TGTGCCAGCAGTGACTCGACGGCGGGTGCTAATCATGGCTACACCTTC. It is translated as CASSDSTAGANHGYTF.

This chain connects TRBV30 to TRBJ2-3; TRBD2 matches at 9 bases. The trim removed 2 bases at V and 3 bases at J, leaving 9 bases unmatched. Germline V gene data show CDR1 as GTSNPN and CDR2 as SVGIG (reference sequence). The CDR3 is 16 amino acids. CDR3 DNA sequence: TGTGCCTGGAGTTCTATAGCGGGAGTGGGTACAGATACGCAGTATTTT. Its protein product is CAWSSIAGVGTDTQYF. Drawing the rest from reference TRBV30 and TRBJ2-3, the complete variable domain is SQTIHQWPATLVQPVGSPLSLECTVEGTSNPNLYWYRQAAGRGLQLLFYSVGIGQISSEVPQNLSASRPQDRQFILSSKKLLLSDSGFYLCAWSSIAGVGTDTQYFGPGTRLTVL.

This rearrangement joins TRBV20-1 to TRBJ2-7, with D hard to call. CDR1 is DFQATT and CDR2 is SNEGSKA in the germline V gene (reference sequence). The V gene lost 5 bases and the J gene lost 6 bases, with 5 bases spanning the gap. CDR3 length: 9 residues. DNA of the CDR3: TGCAGTGCTGACATCGAGCAGTACTTC. Residues: CSADIEQYF.

The chain couples TRBV3-1 (or the pseudogene TRBV3-2) to TRBJ1-1, with D perhaps TRBD1 (6 bases). Trimming removed 3 bases from V and 1 base from J, with 12 bases in between. CDR3 length: 15 residues. In germline, CDR1 is LGHDT, CDR2 YNNKEL (reference sequence). The chain's CDR3 is CASSQEDRQNTEAFF. The DNA of the CDR3 is TGTGCCAGCAGCCAGGAGGACAGACAGAACACTGAAGCTTTCTTT.

V gene TRBV7-9 combines with J gene TRBJ2-2; D perhaps matches TRBD2 (5 bases). The V end was cut by 10 bases, the J end by 3 bases, with 15 bases between. This CDR3 comprises 14 residues. The V gene's germline CDR1 is SEHNR and CDR2 FQNEAQ (reference sequence). CDR3 DNA: TGTGCCACCCGAAGGAGGACCCACACCGGGGAGCTGTTTTTT. It codes for CATRRRTHTGELFF.

The chain couples TRBV14 to TRBJ2-5; 12 nucleotides agree with TRBD2. CDR3 length: 18 amino acids. Germline V gene lookup returns CDR1 SGHDN and CDR2 FVKESK. J was trimmed by 7 bases and V by 4 bases; bases with no gene match: 16. The CDR3 protein is CASSRWTSGMAPRLTQYF. The CDR3 DNA reads as TGTGCCAGCAGCCGATGGACTAGCGGGATGGCCCCCCGGCTGACCCAGTACTTC.

The J gene is TRBJ2-2, the V gene TRBV27, with 8 bases identical to TRBD1. The CDR3 contains 21 residues. With V trimmed by 4 bases and J by 2 bases, 21 bases remained unmatched. Germline CDR1 MNHEY, CDR2 SMNVEV (reference sequence). This CDR3 is CASSSPTPGGAFDRNTGELFF. The CDR3 coding sequence is TGTGCCAGCAGTTCGCCAACCCCAGGGGGCGCGTTCGACCGAAACACCGGGGAGCTGTTTTTT.

This chain joins TRBV12-3 or TRBV12-4 and TRBJ2-7; 9 bases line up with TRBD1. Trimming removed 4 bases from V and 5 bases from J; junction bases left unmatched: 0. CDR3 length: 12 residues. The CDR3 coding sequence is TGTGCCAGCAGTTGGACAGGGGACGAGCAGTACTTC. This encodes CASSWTGDEQYF.

The rearrangement uses TRBV4-1 and TRBJ2-1; a possible D gene is TRBD2 (5 bases). The germline V and J ends were trimmed by 3 bases and 0 bases, with 12 bases remaining between them. Germline V gives CDR1 MGHRA, CDR2 YSYEKL. The CDR3 contains 16 residues. This CDR3 reads CASSHGLDRSYNEQFF. CDR3 bases: TGCGCCAGCAGCCATGGACTGGACCGCTCCTACAATGAGCAGTTCTTC.